Listed below are T cell receptor beta chains from one sample, sequenced in a study of blood T cell repertoires in COVID-19. Profiling relied on immunoSEQ multiplex PCR, and the TCRdb table lists in-frame clones only, not all of them. The sample lists over 30,000 clones, less than 95% occurring once. The sample comprised peripheral blood. These TCRs come from a man in his 70s with active or convalescent COVID-19. Each CDR3 is given with its conserved first and last residue. The D gene is left open where the match is weak. Size is omitted from some rows. Given values are once, few, many or a class for expanded clones.

D gene	V gene	J gene	clone size	CDR3 length	CDR3 protein	CDR3 DNA
-	TRBV27	TRBJ1-2	-	19	CASSFYRGGVPPITYGYTF	TGTGCCAGCAGTTTCTATCGAGGGGGGGTACCTCCAATCACCTATGGCTACACCTTC
TRBD1	TRBV5-6	TRBJ2-7	-	16	CASSPLGTGGEGEQYF	TGTGCCAGCAGCCCTTTAGGGACAGGGGGAGAGGGCGAGCAGTACTTC
TRBD1	TRBV19	TRBJ1-2	-	13	CASKTTGGKGYTF	TGTGCCAGTAAAACGACAGGGGGCAAAGGCTACACCTTC
TRBD1	TRBV6-6	TRBJ1-6	-	13	CASSGQGSTPLHF	TGTGCCAGCTCTGGACAGGGATCGACACCCCTCCACTTT
TRBD1	TRBV5-1	TRBJ1-5	-	16	CASSLGTGVSNQPQHF	TGCGCCAGCAGCTTAGGGACAGGGGTTAGCAATCAGCCCCAGCATTTT
-	TRBV2	TRBJ1-1	-	10	CASKRTEAFF	TGTGCCAGCAAGAGGACTGAAGCTTTCTTT
TRBD2	TRBV28	TRBJ2-5	-	13	CASRLAGVETQYF	TGTGCCAGCAGGTTAGCGGGAGTGGAGACCCAGTACTTC
-	TRBV23-1	TRBJ1-5	-	12	CASTSVYQPQHF	TGCGCCAGCACCTCGGTCTATCAGCCCCAGCATTTT
TRBD1	TRBV27	TRBJ1-6	-	16	CASSRRTGGYNSPLHF	TGTGCCAGCAGTCGACGGACAGGGGGCTATAATTCACCCCTCCACTTT
-	TRBV15	TRBJ2-2	-	15	CATSRGTPNTGELFF	TGTGCCACCAGCAGAGGGACTCCCAACACCGGGGAGCTGTTTTTT
-	TRBV20-1	TRBJ1-1	-	13	CSASGHMNTEAFF	TGCAGTGCTAGTGGACACATGAACACTGAAGCTTTCTTT
-	TRBV10-1	TRBJ1-1	-	13	CASSSGRGTEAFF	TGCGCCAGCAGCTCAGGGAGGGGCACTGAAGCTTTCTTT
-	TRBV11-2	TRBJ1-1	-	13	CASSPLRNTEAFF	TGTGCCAGCAGCCCCCTCCGGAACACTGAAGCTTTCTTT
-	TRBV27	TRBJ1-6	once	13	CASRGWGDSPLHF	TGTGCCAGCAGGGGCTGGGGGGATTCACCCCTCCACTTT
TRBD1	TRBV19	TRBJ1-5	-	16	CASSARTGGVNQPQHF	TGTGCCAGTAGTGCCAGGACAGGGGGCGTCAATCAGCCCCAGCATTTT
TRBD2	TRBV9	TRBJ2-3	-	17	CASSVRASGGAGDTQYF	TGTGCCAGCAGCGTAAGGGCTAGCGGGGGGGCAGGTGATACGCAGTATTTT
-	TRBV19	TRBJ1-1	-	13	CASSEQVNTEAFF	TGTGCCAGTAGTGAACAGGTGAACACTGAAGCTTTCTTT
TRBD1	TRBV5-1	TRBJ1-3	-	15	CASSFEGASGNTIYF	TGCGCCAGCAGCTTCGAGGGGGCAAGTGGAAACACCATATATTTT
-	TRBV19	TRBJ1-2	-	15	CASTHIPRGNYGYTF	TGTGCCAGTACCCATATTCCCAGGGGTAACTATGGCTACACCTTC
TRBD1	TRBV18	TRBJ1-6	few	15	CASSPGQGGNSPLHF	TGTGCCAGCTCACCCGGACAGGGAGGGAATTCACCCCTCCACTTT
TRBD2	TRBV27	TRBJ2-1	-	15	CASTTTSGRFNEQFF	TGTGCCAGTACGACTACTAGCGGGAGATTCAATGAGCAGTTCTTC
-	TRBV19	TRBJ1-2	once	14	CASSIAGTLYGYTF	TGTGCCAGTAGTATAGCAGGAACCTTATATGGCTACACCTTC
-	TRBV28	TRBJ2-3	-	15	CASSFHRSYTDTQYF	TGTGCCAGCAGCTTCCACAGGTCCTACACAGATACGCAGTATTTT
-	TRBV29-1	TRBJ1-3	-	11	CSVVAGNTIYF	TGCAGCGTTGTGGCCGGAAACACCATATATTTT
-	TRBV7-3	TRBJ1-1	once	13	CASRTQGHTEAFF	TGTGCCAGCAGAACTCAGGGGCACACTGAAGCTTTCTTT
TRBD1	TRBV6-5	TRBJ1-2	few	13	CASRPPGQSDYTF	TGTGCCAGCAGACCACCGGGACAGAGTGACTACACCTTC
TRBD2	TRBV7-9	TRBJ2-5	-	16	CASSLALAGGQETQYF	TGTGCCAGCAGCTTAGCGCTAGCGGGGGGACAAGAGACCCAGTACTTC
TRBD1	TRBV6-5	TRBJ1-6	-	16	CASSYSWTGYNSPLHF	TGTGCCAGCAGTTACTCGTGGACAGGGTATAATTCACCCCTCCACTTT